These 27 T cell receptor beta chains were all obtained from the same sample, sequenced in a study of molecular identifiers for immune sequencing clone quantification. TCRdb recomputed calls from the PCR reads with MiXCR, one row per CDR3 protein. The sample lists about 630,000 distinct CDR3 sequences; about 25% were seen once. Sequences were obtained from naive CD8+ T cells from blood, with Jurkat cell RNA spiked in. The sample's subset: FACS-sorted CD8+CD4-CCR7+CD45RA+ naive T cells. These receptors were taken from a human donor in good health. Some libraries in this study had Jurkat cell RNA spiked in.

This clonotype has at least ten counts. The V call is TRBV9, the J call TRBJ1-1, with a weak D call TRBD1 (5 bases). The CDR3 contains 15 residues. The V gene's germline CDR1 is SGDLS and CDR2 YYNGEE. Trimming took off 4 bases at V and 4 bases at J, with 17 bases between the two ends. CDR3 nucleotides: TGTGCCAGCAGCCCATCTGACAGTAAGGGCACTGAAGCTTTCTTT. This codes for CASSPSDSKGTEAFF.

This clonotype has at least ten counts. The chain is built from TRBV2 and TRBJ2-7; 13 nucleotides line up with TRBD2. The CDR3 totals 15 residues. Unmatched junction bases numbered 2, after V lost 6 bases and J lost 0 bases. Germline CDR1 is SNHLY and CDR2 is FYNNEI. The CDR3 region is CASRGLAGASYEQYF. CDR3 nucleotides: TGTGCCAGCAGAGGACTAGCGGGAGCCTCCTACGAGCAGTACTTC. Full variable domain (remainder filled in from reference TRBV2 and TRBJ2-7): EPEVTQTPSHQVTQMGQEVILRCVPISNHLYFYWYRQILGQKVEFLVSFYNNEISEKSEIFDDQFSVERPDGSNFTLKIRSTKLEDSAMYFCASRGLAGASYEQYFGPGTRLTVT.

There are many counts of this clonotype. The chain couples TRBV24-1 to TRBJ2-1, with 7 bases that match TRBD2. Germline lookup yields CDR1 KGHDR and CDR2 SFDVKD. The CDR3 extends over 16 amino acids. V lost 6 bases and J lost 5; bases outside the gene matches: 12. The DNA of the CDR3 is TGTGCCACCAGTCCCGGACTGGTGGGGGGGGACAATGAGCAGTTCTTC. Encoded protein: CATSPGLVGGDNEQFF.

This clonotype has at least ten counts. A junction boundary mismatches the germline segment, possibly from a read error. The rearrangement uses TRBV6-2 or TRBV6-3 and TRBJ2-1, with D uncertain. The V gene's germline CDR1 is MNHEY and CDR2 SVGEGT. The CDR3 spans 12 residues. The CDR3 protein is CASSYSHNEQFF. The CDR3 nucleotides are TGTGCCAGCAGTTACTCCCACAATGAGCAGTTCTTC.

This clonotype was observed at least ten times. The V gene is TRBV20-1, the J gene TRBJ2-7, with a tentative D call TRBD2 (5 bases). Looked up from germline, CDR1 is DFQATT and CDR2 is SNEGSKA (reference sequence). V was pared by 3 bases and J by 4 bases, with 13 bases between. This CDR3 has 13 residues. This CDR3 reads CSASALLVYEQYF. The CDR3 coding sequence is TGCAGTGCTAGCGCACTACTAGTTTACGAGCAGTACTTC.

Here the CDR3 DNA reads TGTGCCAGTAGCCAGGGAACAGCCCCGCCGTATGAAGCTTTCTTT. This translates into CASSQGTAPPYEAFF. This chain uses TRBV19 with TRBJ1-1; maybe TRBD1 (5 bases). Trimming pared 6 bases from V and 7 bases from J, leaving 21 bases between. Germline loops: CDR1 LNHDA, CDR2 SQIVND (reference sequence). This CDR3 contains 15 residues.

This clonotype was seen ten or more times. This chain connects TRBV4-3 to TRBJ1-1; D is undetermined. Trimming took off 1 base at V and 8 bases at J, with 14 bases between the two ends. The V gene's germline CDR1 is LGHNA and CDR2 YSLEER. This CDR3 contains 14 residues. This CDR3 is CASSQGVSGPEAFF. Here the CDR3 DNA reads TGCGCCAGCAGCCAAGGAGTCAGTGGACCCGAAGCTTTCTTT.

This clonotype showed up just once. An end of the junction does not agree with germline; a read error may underlie this. The CDR3 nucleotides are TGTGCCAGCAGTGGCCCTCGTGAGAGCAACTATGGCTGCACCTTC. Translated: CASSGPRESNYGCTF. The chain recombines TRBV2 with TRBJ1-2; no clear D gene. CDR1 SNHLY and CDR2 FYNNEI come from the germline V gene. The length of the CDR3 is 15 residues.

A remark on this clonotype: One base away lies a much larger clone, so this may be a sequencing read error. The gene calls are TRBV4-3 and TRBJ1-4, with D possibly matching TRBD1 (6 bases). Germline V gene data show CDR1 as LGHNA and CDR2 as YSLEER. Trimming left V 3 bases short and J 6 bases short, with 14 bases between. This CDR3 spans 15 amino acids. The CDR3 here is CASSHSIGQHEKLFF. In nucleotides, the CDR3 is TGCGCCAGCAGCCACTCGATAGGACAGCATGAAAAACTGTTTTTT.

The J gene is TRBJ2-7, the V gene TRBV4-2; 8 nucleotides line up with TRBD2. Germline trimming cut 2 bases from V and 2 bases from J; bases unmatched to any gene: 2. Germline V gene sequence: CDR1 LGHNA, CDR2 YNFKEQ. The CDR3 totals 14 residues. The CDR3 DNA reads TGTGCCAGCAGCCAATGGGGACTAGCCTACGAGCAGTACTTC. It translates to CASSQWGLAYEQYF.

The sample holds a few counts of this clonotype. V usage is TRBV20-1 and J usage is TRBJ1-1, with no clear D. CDR3 size: 14 residues. V was cut by 0 bases and J by 3 bases, with 11 bases left in between. Germline V gives CDR1 DFQATT, CDR2 SNEGSKA (reference sequence). CDR3: CSARDGFGDTEAFF. CDR3 DNA sequence: TGCAGTGCTAGAGATGGGTTCGGGGACACTGAAGCTTTCTTT.

The sample holds many counts of this clonotype. The chain is built from TRBV2 and TRBJ1-5; D not certain. Germline V lookup: CDR1 SNHLY, CDR2 FYNNEI. V dropped 3 bases and J dropped 0 bases, with 6 bases sitting between them. This CDR3 contains 14 residues. The CDR3: CASSDGNSNQPQHF. The CDR3 bases are TGTGCCAGCAGTGATGGAAATAGCAATCAGCCCCAGCATTTT.

A note on this clonotype: This CDR3 fails to terminate in the conserved phenylalanine or tryptophan, so it likely reflects a read error. The chain combines TRBV28 with TRBJ1-1, with D uncertain. The CDR3 has 13 amino acids. The germline V gene has CDR1 MDHEN and CDR2 SYDVKM. The V end was cut by 2 bases, the J end by 5 bases, with 9 bases between. The CDR3 loop reads CASSLKGRTEAFS. In nucleotides, the CDR3 is TGTGCCAGCAGTTTAAAGGGTCGGACTGAAGCTTTCTCT.

About this clonotype: A read error may be the cause here, since a much bigger clone is one base away. This sequence joins TRBV7-9 and TRBJ1-4; 9 positions agree with TRBD1. The trim removed 5 bases at V and 5 bases at J, leaving 6 bases unmatched. CDR1 is SEHNR and CDR2 is FQNEAQ in the germline V gene (reference sequence). The CDR3 runs to 15 residues. CDR3 region: CASSLRQGENEKLFF. The CDR3 DNA reads as TGTGCCAGCAGCCTTAGACAGGGGGAAAATGAAAAACTGTTTTTT.

This clonotype was seen ten or more times. The chain is built from TRBV5-1 and TRBJ1-2; D is ambiguous. V shed 0 bases and J shed 4 bases, with 7 bases lying between them. The V gene's germline CDR1 is SGHRS and CDR2 YFSETQ. The CDR3 length is 13 residues. The CDR3 loop reads CASSLERGYGYTF. CDR3 coding DNA: TGCGCCAGCAGCTTGGAGCGGGGCTATGGCTACACCTTC.

The chain combines TRBV20-1 with TRBJ2-2, with D hard to call. Germline V gene sequence: CDR1 DFQATT, CDR2 SNEGSKA (reference sequence). V lost 5 bases and J lost 4, with 5 bases in between. The CDR3 consists of 11 residues. The CDR3 DNA reads as TGCAGTGCTCCAAGCACCGGGGAGCTGTTTTTT. It specifies CSAPSTGELFF.

This clonotype was observed a few times. The rearrangement links TRBV7-9 to TRBJ2-2; the D call may be TRBD1 or TRBD2 (5 bases each). Germline V CDR1 and CDR2: SEHNR, FQNEAQ (reference sequence). The ends were cut back, 5 bases at V and 1 base at J, with 11 bases in the middle. The CDR3 consists of 15 residues. The CDR3 nucleotides are TGTGCCAGCAGCGAAAGGGGAGAGAACACCGGGGAGCTGTTTTTT. Residues: CASSERGENTGELFF.

This clonotype was seen at least ten times. This chain connects TRBV4-2 to TRBJ2-3; a weak D match, TRBD1 (6 bases). This CDR3 region has 16 residues. CDR1 is LGHNA, CDR2 YNFKEQ, per germline. V lost 2 bases and J lost 4, with 16 bases in between. The CDR3 spells CASSQRDTNPADTQYF. CDR3 bases: TGTGCCAGCAGCCAAAGGGACACCAACCCAGCAGATACGCAGTATTTT.

The rearrangement joins TRBV20-1 to TRBJ2-3; 8 bases line up with TRBD2. Germline CDR1 DFQATT, CDR2 SNEGSKA (reference sequence). Trimming took 5 bases from V and 0 from J; bases not matched to a gene: 10. There are 16 residues in the CDR3. The CDR3 DNA reads TGCAGTGCTTATAATACACTAGCGGAGAGCACAGATACGCAGTATTTT. It is translated as CSAYNTLAESTDTQYF.

CDR3 residues: CASSSGTGGRYEQYF. The DNA of the CDR3 is TGTGCCAGCAGCTCCGGGACAGGGGGCCGGTACGAGCAGTACTTC. The chain carries TRBV7-6 and TRBJ2-7; 12 bases are a match to TRBD1. The CDR3 totals 15 residues. V trimming: 4 bases; J trimming: 4 bases; junction bases outside the gene matches: 5. Germline CDR1 is SGHVS and CDR2 is FNYEAQ.

The sample holds a few counts of this clonotype. V usage is TRBV7-2 and J usage is TRBJ2-5, with 9 bases aligning to TRBD2. The CDR3 loop spans 16 amino acids. Germline CDR1 reads SGHTA; CDR2 reads FQGNSA. With 1 base clipped from V and 2 bases from J, the junction kept 5 bases outside the gene matches. The CDR3 nucleotides read TGTGCCAGCAGCTTAGTTCCAGCGGGGGGACAAGAGACCCAGTACTTC. It codes for CASSLVPAGGQETQYF.

This clonotype was recorded many times. The chain links TRBV3-1 to TRBJ1-1; D not certain. Germline values: CDR1 LGHDT, CDR2 YNNKEL (reference sequence). The V and J ends lost 1 base and 8 bases respectively, with 11 bases between them. The length of the CDR3 is 13 residues. CDR3 sequence: CASSQVNSREAFF. CDR3 bases: TGTGCCAGCAGCCAAGTTAACAGCCGGGAAGCTTTCTTT.

This clonotype has more than one count but fewer than ten. The rearrangement joins TRBV4-1 to TRBJ2-7; D is undetermined. The CDR3 totals 15 residues. The germline V and J ends were trimmed by 2 bases and 3 bases, with 14 bases remaining between them. Germline V lookup: CDR1 MGHRA, CDR2 YSYEKL. CDR3: CASSQFRRTDYEQYF. The CDR3, as DNA: TGCGCCAGCAGCCAATTCCGTAGGACGGACTACGAGCAGTACTTC.

This clonotype was counted ten times or more. This chain connects TRBV29-1 to TRBJ2-7; 7 nucleotides align to TRBD1. The germline V gene encodes CDR1 SQVTM and CDR2 ANQGSEA. This CDR3 has 14 residues. With V trimmed by 5 bases and J by 1 base, 8 bases remained unmatched. The CDR3 DNA reads as TGCAGCGTTTCCAAAACAGGGGTTTCCTACGAGCAGTACTTC. Translated, it gives CSVSKTGVSYEQYF.

This clonotype was found many times. The chain is built from TRBV29-1 and TRBJ2-5; no reliable D call. Between the trimmed V and J ends, which lost 2 bases and 5 bases, there was a span of 15 bases. Germline V gives CDR1 SQVTM, CDR2 ANQGSEA. CDR3 length equals 14 residues. The CDR3 nucleotides read TGCAGCGTTGAATGGGTAGAGGCCTTTGAGACCCAGTACTTC. Amino acids: CSVEWVEAFETQYF.

This clonotype was seen more than once but under ten times. This sequence joins TRBV7-6 and TRBJ2-7, with 7 bases aligning to TRBD1. Losses at the gene ends were 1 base for V and 2 bases for J; bases not matched to a gene: 5. This CDR3 region has 15 residues. Germline values: CDR1 SGHVS, CDR2 FNYEAQ. The CDR3 region is CASSLVQGPAYEQYF. The CDR3 nucleotides are TGTGCCAGCAGCTTAGTACAGGGGCCCGCCTACGAGCAGTACTTC.

This clonotype was counted ten times or more. The rearrangement uses TRBV12-3 or TRBV12-4 and TRBJ2-3, with TRBD2 matching 8 bases. This CDR3 contains 14 residues. Losses at the gene ends were 4 bases for V and 6 bases for J; bases not matched to a gene: 6. The CDR3 reads CASSSAGEVDTQYF. CDR3 in DNA: TGTGCCAGCAGTTCAGCGGGGGAAGTGGATACGCAGTATTTT.